This TCR beta chain emerged from a study of Ad26.COV2.S vaccination and SARS-CoV-2 variants (dated by TCRdb to the early 2020s). At the level of the whole study: Donors in the vaccine arm were drawn from COV1001, a multicentre, randomized, double-blind, placebo-controlled phase I-IIa trial testing Ad26.COV2.S in healthy adults. Ad26.COV2.S was administered intramuscularly at a dose of 5x10^10 or 1x10^11 viral particles, either as one shot or as two shots given 56 days apart. TCRbeta repertoire sequencing was used to assess the specificity and breadth of SARS-CoV-2-reactive T cell receptors after Ad26.COV2.S vaccination. The TCR-sequenced set comprised around 30 samples: some 20 Ad26.COV2.S vaccine recipients, 5 placebo recipients and 8 SARS-CoV-2 convalescent individuals. Trial participants were randomized into five groups of five, in which low-dose or high-dose Ad26.COV2.S was given once or twice, or placebo was given on both occasions. Investigators remained blinded to trial group allocation during experiments and outcome assessment. Here is what the overall study found, with its caveats: According to the authors, total T cell responses may have been underestimated by the TCR breadth and depth analyses. Substantial breadth of spike-specific CD8+ and CD4+ T cell responses was reported after vaccination. The study lacked the statistical power to compare responses across vaccine doses or regimens. Higher spike-specific TCR breadth was observed in Ad26.COV2.S recipients than in placebo recipients (P = 0.0014). Vaccine and placebo recipients had comparable non-spike TCR breadth, which fits with the vaccine containing only spike.

Turning to this clone: The antigen this receptor binds is unknown. Per-nucleotide qualities are absent, and no much larger clonotype sits a single base away.

TCRbeta CDR3 regions were sequenced with the immunoSEQ Assay. After extraction, genomic DNA underwent amplification by bias-controlled multiplex PCR, followed by high-throughput sequencing. Regarding the original processing steps: To quantify the absolute abundance of every unique TCRbeta CDR3 region, sequences were collapsed and filtered. T cell fraction was estimated by normalization of TCRbeta template counts to usable DNA, with usable DNA being measured through amplification of reference genes present in all nucleated cells. Repertoire TCRs were annotated as SARS-CoV-2-specific by exact matching of V gene, CDR3 amino acid sequence and J gene to a known reactive TCR set. The reference SARS-CoV-2 TCR set came from MIRA and was filtered for enrichment in COVID-19-positive ImmuneCODE repertoires, removing public or cross-reactive TCRs. Using the MIRA antigens, annotated TCRs were further analysed by specific ORF or by position within an ORF. Depth was the summed frequency of annotated unique rearrangements, while breadth was defined as annotated unique rearrangements over total unique productive rearrangements. Group comparisons of TCR breadth used two-sided Wilcoxon rank-sum tests. The immuneACCESS repertoire file appears here via TCRdb, limited to in-frame rearrangements. These files lack a portion of the clones; in checked studies, under half of the deficit traces to unresolved V genes, and the cause of the others is not known. V and J calls plus clone size are reproduced from that table; the DNA served to infer D and trimming. For this sample there are hundreds of thousands of clones; approximately 84% appear just once. The top ten clones comprise 3% to 4% of the sample.

From the cysteine up to the phenylalanine, the CDR3 has a length of 16 residues. The read is trimmed to its CDR3 DNA, 48 bases read in frame from base 1. Looking up the germline V gene yields CDR1 KGHSH and CDR2 LQKENI. The germline V and J ends show losses of 1 base and 4 bases respectively, and no gene match explains 4 bases of the junction. Explained via the paper, the treatment or condition label denotes: some 20 received Ad26.COV2.S at low or high dose, single or two shots; 5 received placebo; per-sample allocation not given. Repertoires of vaccine and placebo recipients were sequenced from samples collected on day 63 after the first injection. In Cohort 1b, about two dozen adults aged 18-55 years were enrolled at a single site in Boston, USA, between 29 July and 7 August 2020. As a vaccine, Ad26.COV2.S was a replication-incompetent adenovirus type 26 vector that expressed a prefusion-stabilized SARS-CoV-2 spike protein derived from the original Wuhan strain.

This TCR derives from a person between 18 and 60 years old who received the Ad26.COV2.S COVID-19 vaccine or a placebo. The chain links TRBV18 with TRBJ1-6; 7 of the junction bases match TRBD1. Sample: peripheral blood, taken in a trial of Ad26.COV2.S vaccine versus placebo. The CDR3 region reads CASSPQGASYNSPLHF. The sequenced DNA: TGTGCCAGCTCACCACAGGGGGCGTCTTATAATTCACCCCTCCACTTT.